This TCR beta chain was sequenced in a study of T cell responses to AZD1222 COVID-19 vaccine (dated by TCRdb to 2020 to 2023). Some background on the complete study: TCR sequencing covered 230 to 250 trial participants: 200 to 220 given two doses of AZD1222 and 26 given two doses of MenACWY control vaccine. Trial participants were enrolled into age subgroups of 18-55, 56-69 and 70-plus years, which contained around 150, 28 and 57 TCR-sequenced participants, respectively. Study-level results and caveats: Conclusions about previously exposed vaccinees were limited because only six or seven AZD1222 recipients were SARS-CoV-2 seropositive at baseline. After two AZD1222 doses, spike-specific TCR breadth and depth were significantly higher than at day 0 and than in MenACWY recipients. Participants were mostly white British and included more females than males, and it was suggested by the authors that clonal diversity may have been underestimated. Epitopes outside the regions mutated in the B.1.351 and B.1.1.7 variants were reportedly recognized by nearly half of the unique spike-specific TCRs. Vaccine-associated CD4 TCRs spanned the whole spike protein, with dominant responses in regions 160-218 and 743-854. In the small 56-69-year group, the increase in depth fell short of significance, most likely because of low power. Because no day 14 peak-response samples were available, repertoires were characterized only after the peak T cell response.

What the time point label conveys for this sample: about 28 days (+/-7) after the second vaccine dose. The treatment or condition label corresponds to: meningococcal conjugate vaccine given as trial control. Vaccinee samples were obtained from the UK trials COV001 and COV002, which included a single-blind randomized controlled phase 2/3 trial of AZD1222 (ChAdOx1 nCoV-19) in healthy adults. For TCRbeta chain sequencing, PBMC samples were collected from trial participants at day 0 and at day 28 after the second dose. In regard to this clone: No cognate antigen has been identified for it. No base quality information exists; no much larger clone differs at one position.

V loses 4 bases of germline sequence and J loses 2 bases, and the interval between the two ends is 5 bases. Its CDR3 holds 11 amino acids, cysteine through phenylalanine. The CDR3 DNA has 33 bases and is translated from base 1. The germline V gene sets CDR1 to SQVTM and CDR2 to ANQGSEA. The CDR3 regions of human TCRbeta chains were analyzed by immunosequencing. The authors' pipeline ran thus. Repertoire TCRs were matched against a reference library of SARS-CoV-2-specific TCRs generated with the MIRA antigen-specificity platform. Breadth meant the fraction of unique TCRs that were SARS-CoV-2-associated, whereas depth meant the fraction of total T cells that were SARS-CoV-2-associated. Using the MIRA data, every spike-specific TCR was mapped to the spike region that the TCR reacted to and assigned to either a CD4 or a CD8 class. Log10-transformed breadth and depth values were compared by one-way ANOVA with Sidak's multiple comparisons tests. As stored in TCRdb, this immuneACCESS dataset retains in-frame rearrangements with V and J assigned. A fraction of the clones does not appear; measured against another copy, unresolved V genes explain less than half of the discrepancy, and the remainder lacks a known reason. Clonal size and the V and J genes are those of that table, whereas D and trimming came from the DNA. The sample table lists 140,000 to 150,000 clones, less than 95% of them with a count of one. 7% to 9% of the sample is taken by the ten largest.

This specimen was peripheral blood, taken 28 days after the second dose of the MenACWY control vaccine. The receptor chain draws on TRBV29-1 and TRBJ1-2; the D region possibly corresponds to TRBD1 (5 bases align). This sequence originates from an adult who received the MenACWY meningococcal vaccine as a control. The CDR3 region: CSVAGNYGYTF. The nucleotides read TGCAGCGTTGCAGGGAACTATGGCTACACCTTC.